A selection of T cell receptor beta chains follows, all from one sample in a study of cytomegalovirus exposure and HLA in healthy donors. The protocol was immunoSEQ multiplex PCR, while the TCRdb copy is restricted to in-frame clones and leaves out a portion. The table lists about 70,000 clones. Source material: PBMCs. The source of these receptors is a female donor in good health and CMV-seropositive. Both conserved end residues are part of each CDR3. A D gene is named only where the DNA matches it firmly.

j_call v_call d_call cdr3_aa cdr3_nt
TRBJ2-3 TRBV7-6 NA CASSLGLADTQYF TGTGCCAGCAGCCTAGGACTCGCAGATACGCAGTATTTT
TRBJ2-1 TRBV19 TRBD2 CASSGGGGSYNEQFF TGTGCCAGTAGTGGGGGGGGTGGCTCCTACAATGAGCAGTTCTTC
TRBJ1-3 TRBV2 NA CASSEVGKGSGNSGNTIYF TGTGCCAGCAGTGAAGTTGGCAAAGGGTCAGGGAACTCTGGAAACACCATATATTTT
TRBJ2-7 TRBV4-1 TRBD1 CASSQVTGGYYEQYF TGCGCCAGCAGCCAAGTGACAGGGGGCTACTACGAGCAGTACTTC
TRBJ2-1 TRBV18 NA CASSPLDNEQFF TGTGCCAGCTCACCACTCGACAATGAGCAGTTCTTC
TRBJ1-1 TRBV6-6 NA CASIQHDTEAFF TGTGCCAGCATTCAACATGACACTGAAGCTTTCTTT
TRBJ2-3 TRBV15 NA CATSRFRGDPDTQYF TGTGCCACCAGTCGATTCAGGGGGGATCCAGATACGCAGTATTTT
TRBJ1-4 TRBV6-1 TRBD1 CASNPGGKLFF TGTGCCAGCAACCCAGGGGGAAAACTGTTTTTT
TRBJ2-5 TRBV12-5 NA CASGLRGIPPQETQYF TGTGCTAGTGGTTTGAGGGGTATTCCCCCGCAAGAGACCCAGTACTTC
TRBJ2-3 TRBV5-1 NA CASSLGHDTQYF TGCGCCAGCAGCTTGGGGCATGATACGCAGTATTTT
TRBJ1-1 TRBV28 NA CASSFRQYTEAFF TGTGCCAGCAGTTTCCGACAGTACACTGAAGCTTTCTTT
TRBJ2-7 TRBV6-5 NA CASRSTRLSSYEQYF TGTGCCAGCAGGTCTACCAGGCTTAGCTCCTACGAGCAGTACTTC
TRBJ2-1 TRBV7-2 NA CASSLGGSDNEQFF TGTGCCAGCAGCTTGGGGGGATCCGACAATGAGCAGTTCTTC
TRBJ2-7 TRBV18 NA CASSPPASYEQYF TGTGCCAGCTCACCCCCCGCTAGCTACGAGCAGTACTTC
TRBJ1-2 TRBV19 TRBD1 CASSPSGTDHYGYTF TGTGCCAGTAGTCCCTCAGGGACAGACCACTATGGCTACACCTTC
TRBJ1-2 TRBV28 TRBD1 CASRPRTGGVYGYTF TGTGCCAGCAGACCTCGGACAGGGGGCGTCTATGGCTACACCTTC
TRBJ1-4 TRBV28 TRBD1 CASSLSQGAGEKLFF TGTGCCAGCAGTTTATCACAGGGGGCAGGGGAAAAACTGTTTTTT
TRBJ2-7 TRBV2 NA CASREGTWDEQYF TGTGCCAGCAGGGAGGGGACCTGGGACGAGCAGTACTTC
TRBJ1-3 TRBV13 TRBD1 CASSLEDRGGNTIYF TGTGCCAGCAGCTTAGAGGACAGGGGTGGAAACACCATATATTTT
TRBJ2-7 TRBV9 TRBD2 CASSGSGTSYEQYF TGTGCCAGCAGCGGTAGCGGGACGTCCTACGAGCAGTACTTC
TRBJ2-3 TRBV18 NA CASSPPRGSTDTQYF TGTGCCAGCTCACCACCAAGGGGGAGCACAGATACGCAGTATTTT
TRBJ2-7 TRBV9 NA CASSRDSYEQYF TGTGCCAGCAGTCGGGACTCCTACGAGCAGTACTTC
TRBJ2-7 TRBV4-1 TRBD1 CASSQWSQGVGYEQYF TGCGCCAGCAGCCAATGGTCACAGGGGGTGGGGTACGAGCAGTACTTC
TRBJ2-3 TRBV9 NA CASTPRGTDTQYF TGTGCCAGCACCCCTAGAGGAACAGATACGCAGTATTTT
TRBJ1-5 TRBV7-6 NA CASTLAGNQPQHF TGTGCCAGCACCTTGGCCGGGAATCAGCCCCAGCATTTT
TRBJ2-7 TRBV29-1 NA CSARLDRNYEQYF TGCAGCGCCCGGCTGGACAGAAACTACGAGCAGTACTTC
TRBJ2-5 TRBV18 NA CASSPGTPQQETQYF TGTGCCAGCTCACCGGGGACACCCCAGCAGGAGACCCAGTACTTC
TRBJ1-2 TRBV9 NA CATFTGRNYGYTF TGTGCCACCTTTACAGGTAGGAACTATGGCTACACCTTC
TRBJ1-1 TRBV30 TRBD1 CAWTTGGDTEAFF TGTGCCTGGACTACAGGGGGGGACACTGAAGCTTTCTTT
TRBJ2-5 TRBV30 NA CACSSGGDFETQYF TGTGCCTGCTCCTCAGGCGGGGACTTTGAGACCCAGTACTTC
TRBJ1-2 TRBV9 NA CASSGGGVGGYTF TGTGCCAGCAGCGGCGGGGGGGTGGGAGGCTACACCTTC
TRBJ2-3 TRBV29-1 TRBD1 CSVDTGAVADTQYF TGCAGCGTTGATACAGGGGCAGTAGCAGATACGCAGTATTTT
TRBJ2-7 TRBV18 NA CASSPLGTGLREQYF TGTGCCAGCTCACCTTTAGGAACAGGCCTCCGCGAGCAGTACTTC
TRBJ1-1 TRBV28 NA CASSEAGGNTEAFF TGTGCCAGCAGCGAAGCGGGGGGGAACACTGAAGCTTTCTTT
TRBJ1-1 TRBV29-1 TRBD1 CSARQGAYTEAFF TGCAGCGCTAGACAGGGTGCGTACACTGAAGCTTTCTTT
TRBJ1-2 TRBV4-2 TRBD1 CASSHRGGPGQGFRPGYGYTF TGTGCCAGCAGCCATCGGGGGGGGCCGGGACAGGGTTTTAGACCGGGGTATGGCTACACCTTC
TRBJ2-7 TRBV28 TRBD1 CASSSPGTTGGKSEQYF TGTGCCAGCAGTTCCCCCGGGACGACAGGGGGTAAGAGCGAGCAGTACTTC
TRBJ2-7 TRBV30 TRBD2 CAWVKRGSSYEQYF TGTGCCTGGGTCAAGCGGGGCAGCTCCTACGAGCAGTACTTC
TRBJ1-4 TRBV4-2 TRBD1 CASSQDLGTGGEKLFF TGTGCCAGCAGCCAAGATCTAGGGACAGGGGGCGAAAAACTGTTTTTT
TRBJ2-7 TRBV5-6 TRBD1 CASSPRTGEAEQYF TGTGCCAGCAGCCCCCGGACAGGGGAAGCCGAGCAGTACTTC
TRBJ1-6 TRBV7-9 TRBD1 CASSLPGQGDSPLHF TGTGCCAGCAGCCTTCCGGGACAGGGGGATTCACCCCTCCACTTT
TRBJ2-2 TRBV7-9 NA CASSLQVNTGELFF TGTGCCAGCAGCTTACAGGTGAACACCGGGGAGCTGTTTTTT
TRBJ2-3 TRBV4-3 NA CASSQQGQVGDTQYF TGCGCCAGCAGCCAACAGGGGCAGGTTGGGGATACGCAGTATTTT
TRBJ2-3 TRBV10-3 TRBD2 CAISESLAGGSTDTQYF TGTGCCATCAGTGAGTCTCTAGCGGGGGGGAGCACAGATACGCAGTATTTT
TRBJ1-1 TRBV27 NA CASSLIGVGVVQAEAFF TGTGCCAGCAGTTTAATTGGTGTCGGGGTAGTTCAGGCTGAAGCTTTCTTT
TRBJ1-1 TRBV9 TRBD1 CASSQGQVAEAFF TGTGCCAGCAGCCAAGGACAGGTCGCTGAAGCTTTCTTT
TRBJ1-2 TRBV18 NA CASSPSQVYGYTF TGTGCCAGCTCACCATCCCAGGTCTATGGCTACACCTTC
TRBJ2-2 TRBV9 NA CASTRDPTAPGELFF TGTGCCAGCACTCGAGATCCTACCGCCCCGGGGGAGCTGTTTTTT